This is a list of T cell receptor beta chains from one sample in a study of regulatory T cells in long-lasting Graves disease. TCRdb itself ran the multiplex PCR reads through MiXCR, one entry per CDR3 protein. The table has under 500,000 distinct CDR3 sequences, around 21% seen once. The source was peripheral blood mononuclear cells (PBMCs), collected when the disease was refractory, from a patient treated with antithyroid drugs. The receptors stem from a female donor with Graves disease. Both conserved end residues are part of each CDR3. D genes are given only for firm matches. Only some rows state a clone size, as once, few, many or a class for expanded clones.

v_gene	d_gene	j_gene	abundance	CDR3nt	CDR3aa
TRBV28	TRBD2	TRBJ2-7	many	TGTGCCAGCCTACTAGCGGGAGGCTGGGAGCAGTACTTC	CASLLAGGWEQYF
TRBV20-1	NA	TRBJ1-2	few	TGCAGTGCCAAGAACAGACCCCACAGCGGGGGTGGCTACACCTTC	CSAKNRPHSGGGYTF
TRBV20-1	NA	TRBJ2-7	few	TGCAGTGCTAGAGATTTGGCGGGGGCCTTCTACGAGCAGTACTTC	CSARDLAGAFYEQYF
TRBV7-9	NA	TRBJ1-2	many	TGTGCCAGCAGCTCGAGGATCGGGACGTCTAACTATGGCTACACCTTC	CASSSRIGTSNYGYTF
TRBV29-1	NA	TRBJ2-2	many	TGCAGCGTTGGGTCGAACACCGGGGAGCTGTTTTTT	CSVGSNTGELFF
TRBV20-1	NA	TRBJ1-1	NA	TGCAGTGCGATAGGGTTGGTTGCGAACACTGAAGCTTTCTTT	CSAIGLVANTEAFF
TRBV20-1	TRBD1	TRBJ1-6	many	TGCAGTGCGGAGACAGGGCGGAATAATTCACCCCTCCACTTT	CSAETGRNNSPLHF
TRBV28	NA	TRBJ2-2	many	TGTGCCAGCAGTTTAGACCGAAGGGTCGGCGGGGAGCTGTTTTTT	CASSLDRRVGGELFF
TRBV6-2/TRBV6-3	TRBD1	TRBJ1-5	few	TGTGCCAGCAGCGACAAGACAGGGAATCAGCCCCAGCATTTT	CASSDKTGNQPQHF
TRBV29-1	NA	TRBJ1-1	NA	TGCAGCGTTGGGGGGGCCGGTGAAGCTTTCTTT	CSVGGAGEAFF
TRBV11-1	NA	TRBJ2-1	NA	TGTGCAGTCTCGGGCGATCCCTTCAATGAGCAGTTCTTC	CAVSGDPFNEQFF
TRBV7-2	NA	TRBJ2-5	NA	TGTGCCAGCAGCTTAGCGCGCGGGACGGGAAGAGAGACCCAGTACTTC	CASSLARGTGRETQYF
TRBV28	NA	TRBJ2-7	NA	TGTGCCAGCAGTCCTTCGGGGCATTACAACCACGAGCAGTACTTC	CASSPSGHYNHEQYF
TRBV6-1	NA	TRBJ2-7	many	TGTGCCAGCAGGAGGAGGGGTGATGCCTACGAGCAGTACTTC	CASRRRGDAYEQYF
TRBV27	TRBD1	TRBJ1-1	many	TGTGCCAGCCGACAGGGTCCGCCTATGAACACTGAAGCTTTCTTT	CASRQGPPMNTEAFF
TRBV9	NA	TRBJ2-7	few	TGTGCCAGCAGCGTAGGGCTAGGGGCCTACGAGCAGTACTTC	CASSVGLGAYEQYF
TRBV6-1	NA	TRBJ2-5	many	TGTGCCATCGGGCCAGACTACCCGGGGGAGACCCAGTACTTC	CAIGPDYPGETQYF
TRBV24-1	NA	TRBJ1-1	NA	TGTGCCACCAGGGGCAGAAATAGGGAGACTGAAGCTTTCTTT	CATRGRNRETEAFF
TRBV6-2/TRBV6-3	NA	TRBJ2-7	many	TGTGCCAGCAGTTCCCACGGTGGTGAGGGAGTCTACGAGCAGTACTTC	CASSSHGGEGVYEQYF
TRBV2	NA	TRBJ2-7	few	TGTGCCAGCAGGCCCGATGGGGGAGTGGACGAGCAGTACTTC	CASRPDGGVDEQYF
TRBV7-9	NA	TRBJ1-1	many	TGTGCCAGCAGCCCCACCTCCCGAGAAGCTTTCTTT	CASSPTSREAFF
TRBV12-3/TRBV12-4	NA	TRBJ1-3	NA	TGTGCCACCCGTTACTCTGGAAACACCATATATTTT	CATRYSGNTIYF
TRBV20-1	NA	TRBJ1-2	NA	TGCAGTGCTCCGTCCTGGGGGGCTAATGGCTACACCTTC	CSAPSWGANGYTF
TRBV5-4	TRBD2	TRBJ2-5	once	TGTGCCAGCAGCTTGGGAGTAGCGGGCCCGCTACAAGAGACCCAGTACTTC	CASSLGVAGPLQETQYF
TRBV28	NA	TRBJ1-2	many	TGTGCCAGCAGTTTGGTCCTCAGTCGACGGGGCTACACCTTC	CASSLVLSRRGYTF
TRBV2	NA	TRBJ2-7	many	TGTGCCAGCAACCGCGAGGGGAACGAGCAGTACTTC	CASNREGNEQYF
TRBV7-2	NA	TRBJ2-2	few	TGTGCCAGCAGCTTAGTGCTGGAGGAGCTGTTTTTT	CASSLVLEELFF
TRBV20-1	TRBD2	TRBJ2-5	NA	TGCAATGCCAGGACTTGGGAGGGAGAGACCCAGTACTTC	CNARTWEGETQYF
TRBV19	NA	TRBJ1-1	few	TGTGCCAGTAGTATAGGGCCAGGCTACACTGAAGCTTTCTTT	CASSIGPGYTEAFF
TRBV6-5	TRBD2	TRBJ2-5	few	TGTGCCAGCAGTTCCCCCATTACTAGCGGGAGGGCCGGGGAGACCCAGTACTTC	CASSSPITSGRAGETQYF
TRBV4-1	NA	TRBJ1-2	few	TGCGCCAGCAGCCAAGATGTGGGTTTTGGTGGCTACACCTTC	CASSQDVGFGGYTF
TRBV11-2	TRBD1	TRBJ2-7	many	TGTGCCAGCAATATACCCAGCTACAGGGGCGAGCAGTACTTC	CASNIPSYRGEQYF
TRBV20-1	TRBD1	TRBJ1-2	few	TGCAGTGCTAGCGGGACAGACTACTACACCTTC	CSASGTDYYTF
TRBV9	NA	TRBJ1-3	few	TGTGCCAGCAGCCCCCAAAATGGAAACACCATATATTTT	CASSPQNGNTIYF
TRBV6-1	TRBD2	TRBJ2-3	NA	TGTGCCAGCAGTCAATGGACTAGCGGAGATACGCAGTATTTT	CASSQWTSGDTQYF
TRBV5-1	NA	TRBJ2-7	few	TGCGCCAGCAGCTTGAGGCCGCACGAAGAGCAGTACTTC	CASSLRPHEEQYF
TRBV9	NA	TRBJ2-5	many	TGTGCCAGCAGCGTAGGGACAGAAAGGGAGACCCAGTACTTC	CASSVGTERETQYF
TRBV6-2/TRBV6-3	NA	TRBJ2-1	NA	TGTGCCAGCAGTTACTCGTACGGATATGAGCAGTTCTTC	CASSYSYGYEQFF
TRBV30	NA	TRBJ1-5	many	TGTGCCTGGAGTGAGGGAGCGAGCTACAATCAGCCCCAGCATTTT	CAWSEGASYNQPQHF
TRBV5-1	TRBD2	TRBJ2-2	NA	TGCGCCAGCAGCTTGGCCTCGACTAGCGGGAGATTCGGGGAGCTGTTTTTT	CASSLASTSGRFGELFF
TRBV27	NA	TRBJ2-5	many	TGTGCCAGCAGTTATACAGGGTCGGGGGAGACCCAGTACTTC	CASSYTGSGETQYF
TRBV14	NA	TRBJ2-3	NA	TGTGCCAGCAGCCAAGATTGGGTGAGGGATACGCAGTATTTT	CASSQDWVRDTQYF
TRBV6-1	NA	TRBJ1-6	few	TGTGCCAGCAGTGTTAATTCACCCCTCCACTTT	CASSVNSPLHF
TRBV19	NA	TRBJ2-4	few	TGTGCCAGTAGTATTGGGGCCAGGGACGACATTCAGTACTTC	CASSIGARDDIQYF
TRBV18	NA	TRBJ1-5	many	TGTGCCAGCTCACCACGACAGGAGCATCCGCCCCAGCATTTT	CASSPRQEHPPQHF
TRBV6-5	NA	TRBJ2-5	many	TGTGCCAGCAGTTACAGGTCCCTGGGGGAGACCCAGTACTTC	CASSYRSLGETQYF
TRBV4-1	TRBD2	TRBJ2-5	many	TGCGCCAGCAGCCCAATACTAGCGGGAGAGGAGACCCAGTACTTC	CASSPILAGEETQYF
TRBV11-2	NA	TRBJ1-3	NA	TGTGCCAGCAGCTTAGTTTCCGGGGCTGGAAACACCATATATTTT	CASSLVSGAGNTIYF
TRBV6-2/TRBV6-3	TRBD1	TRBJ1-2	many	TGTGCCAGCAGTTACAATACAGGGGCGAACTATGGCTACACCTTC	CASSYNTGANYGYTF
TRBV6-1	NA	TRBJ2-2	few	TGTGCCAGCAGCCTGATCCGGGACACATGGTTTCCGGGTAGCACCGGGGAGCTGTTTTTT	CASSLIRDTWFPGSTGELFF